These 21 T cell receptor beta chains originate from one sample sequenced in a study of CD8 T cells in Susac syndrome. Reverse transcription of roughly 0.45 to 1 ug RNA used random hexamers. TCRdb redid the calling of the immunoSEQ multiplex PCR reads with MiXCR, one entry per CDR3 protein. The table lists some 200,000 distinct CDR3 sequences, around 95% of them singletons, with 0.075% to 0.095% in the top ten. Sample: CD4+ T cells from PBMCs. The source of these receptors is a human donor with multiple sclerosis.

This sequence joins TRBV18 and TRBJ2-2; D ambiguous. The CDR3 consists of 14 residues. The germline gives CDR1 KGHSH, CDR2 LQKENI. Trimming shortened V by 1 base and J by 3 bases, and 6 bases separated the two germline ends. The CDR3 protein is CASSPRQHTGELFF. CDR3 DNA: TGTGCCAGCTCACCACGACAACACACCGGGGAGCTGTTTTTT.

The chain combines TRBV5-1 with TRBJ2-1, with TRBD2 as a possible D gene (6 bases). The CDR3 is 15 amino acids. V was shortened by 0 bases and J by 8 bases, with 15 bases between the two germline ends. The germline V gene has CDR1 SGHRS and CDR2 YFSETQ. CDR3 in DNA: TGCGCCAGCAGCTTGGGCCCTATAGGAGGGTATGAGCAGTTCTTC. This sequence encodes CASSLGPIGGYEQFF.

V gene TRBV12-3 or TRBV12-4 combines with J gene TRBJ2-1; D unclear. This CDR3 region has 16 residues. Between the trimmed V and J ends, which lost 1 base and 0 bases, there was a span of 10 bases. CDR3 amino acids: CASSLDRWNSYNEQFF. The CDR3, as DNA: TGTGCCAGCAGTTTAGACCGTTGGAACTCCTACAATGAGCAGTTCTTC.

The genes are TRBV9 and TRBJ1-6; D perhaps matches TRBD1 (6 bases). Germline V gives CDR1 SGDLS, CDR2 YYNGEE. V lost 2 bases to trimming and J lost 7 bases, with 10 bases between them. The length of the CDR3 is 14 residues. Here the CDR3 DNA reads TGTGCCAGCAGCGTCGGGGGCTCCAATTCACCCCTCCACTTT. This sequence encodes CASSVGGSNSPLHF.

CDR3 DNA sequence: TGCGCCAGCAGCTTGGCTGGGCGGGAGCTCGACGAGCAGTACTTC. Protein: CASSLAGRELDEQYF. J is TRBJ2-7 and V is TRBV5-1, with 7 bases that match TRBD2. This CDR3 has 15 amino acids. V lost 0 bases, J lost 5 bases, and 8 bases stayed unmatched. Germline CDR1 reads SGHRS; CDR2 reads YFSETQ.

This rearrangement joins TRBV3-1 to TRBJ1-2; D call uncertain. CDR3 length: 13 amino acids. The germline gives CDR1 LGHDT, CDR2 YNNKEL (reference sequence). Trimming pared 1 base from V and 4 bases from J, leaving 7 bases between. The DNA for the CDR3 is TGTGCCAGCAGCCAAGTTGGACTCTATGGCTACACCTTC. Its protein product is CASSQVGLYGYTF.

The chain is built from TRBV4-2 and TRBJ2-7; tentatively, D is TRBD2 (5 bases). CDR1 LGHNA and CDR2 YNFKEQ come from the germline V gene. The V end was cut by 1 base, the J end by 6 bases, with 13 bases between. CDR3 length equals 14 residues. CDR3 residues: CASSQVSEGSEQYF. The CDR3 DNA reads as TGTGCCAGCAGCCAAGTTAGCGAAGGAAGCGAGCAGTACTTC.

The rearrangement uses TRBV18 and TRBJ2-5, with a tentative D call TRBD2 (5 bases). V lost 0 bases and J lost 5, with 13 bases in between. Germline CDR1 is KGHSH and CDR2 is LQKENI. The CDR3 contains 15 residues. The CDR3 protein is CASSPPGSRAETQYF. For the CDR3, the DNA is TGTGCCAGCTCACCACCAGGGAGTCGAGCGGAGACCCAGTACTTC.

The rearrangement uses TRBV9 and TRBJ2-1; D could derive from TRBD1 or TRBD2 (5 bases each). Between the trimmed V and J ends, which lost 1 base and 9 bases, there was a span of 17 bases. CDR1 is SGDLS, CDR2 YYNGEE, per germline. The CDR3 sequence is 15 residues long. The CDR3 sequence: CASSVSGRGVGEQFF. The CDR3 bases are TGTGCCAGCAGCGTAAGCGGAAGGGGAGTGGGTGAGCAGTTCTTC.

The sample holds one count of this clonotype. The chain joins TRBV20-1 to TRBJ2-7; a possible D gene is TRBD2 (6 bases). This CDR3 comprises 12 residues. In germline, CDR1 is DFQATT, CDR2 SNEGSKA (reference sequence). Trimming pared 5 bases from V and 4 bases from J, leaving 12 bases between. CDR3 loop: CSARGGWYEQYF. The DNA for the CDR3 is TGCAGTGCTCGAGGAGGGTGGTACGAGCAGTACTTC.

The V gene is TRBV2, the J gene TRBJ1-5, with D perhaps TRBD1 (5 bases). CDR1 and CDR2 (germline): SNHLY, FYNNEI. This CDR3 has 12 residues. V was cut by 6 bases and J by 8 bases, with 11 bases left in between. CDR3 sequence (DNA): TGTGCCAGCAGGAGGCCGGGGGAGCCCCAGCATTTT. Its translation: CASRRPGEPQHF.

The CDR3, as DNA: TGTGCCAGCTCACGAGGGGAGGGTACTGAAGCTTTCTTT. This gives the protein CASSRGEGTEAFF. The chain couples TRBV18 to TRBJ1-1, with D maybe TRBD1 (5 bases). The CDR3 has 13 amino acids. V lost 4 bases to trimming and J lost 5 bases, with 11 bases between them. From germline, CDR1 is KGHSH and CDR2 LQKENI.

This clonotype came up once. The chain joins TRBV19 to TRBJ1-2, with a possible D match to TRBD1 (5 bases). V lost 10 bases and J lost 0, with 12 bases in between. Germline CDR1 LNHDA, CDR2 SQIVND (reference sequence). The CDR3 spans 13 residues. CDR3 DNA: TGTGCCACCAGGACACCTCCTAACTATGGCTACACCTTC. Its protein product is CATRTPPNYGYTF.

The chain uses TRBV7-9 and TRBJ2-7; TRBD1 agrees at 7 bases. The germline V gene encodes CDR1 SEHNR and CDR2 FQNEAQ (reference sequence). The length of the CDR3 is 14 residues. Trimming at V came to 5 bases and at J to 2 bases, leaving 6 bases not matched to a gene. The CDR3 sequence is CASSPGTDTYEQYF. DNA of the CDR3: TGTGCCAGCAGCCCCGGGACAGATACCTACGAGCAGTACTTC.

The chain links TRBV7-2 to TRBJ2-1; no reliable D call. Germline CDR1 SGHTA, CDR2 FQGNSA. CDR3 length equals 11 residues. V lost 3 bases and J 8 bases, leaving 5 bases between the germline ends. As DNA, the CDR3 is TGTGCCAGCAGCTTTGAGGATGAGCAGTTCTTC. It specifies CASSFEDEQFF. The full variable domain, its missing parts supplied by reference TRBV7-2 and TRBJ2-1, is GAGVSQSPSNKVTEKGKDVELRCDPISGHTALYWYRQSLGQGLEFLIYFQGNSAPDKSGLPSDRFSAERTGGSVSTLTIQRTQQEDSAVYLCASSFEDEQFFGPGTRLTVL.

The V gene is TRBV3-1, the J gene TRBJ1-1; no reliable D call. V was pared by 1 base and J by 0 bases, with 3 bases between. Germline CDR1 is LGHDT and CDR2 is YNNKEL (reference sequence). The CDR3 is 13 residues long. The chain's CDR3 is CASSQALNTEAFF. In DNA form, the CDR3 reads TGTGCCAGCAGCCAAGCTCTGAACACTGAAGCTTTCTTT.

V and J are TRBV5-1 and TRBJ2-1; a possible D gene is TRBD2 (5 bases). CDR3 length equals 17 residues. Trimming cost V 0 bases and J 8 bases, with 21 bases left between them. CDR1 and CDR2 from the germline V gene are SGHRS and YFSETQ. The CDR3 DNA reads as TGCGCCAGCAGCTTGGGGCTGCGGCCCTCGCGGGTCGATGAGCAGTTCTTC. Protein: CASSLGLRPSRVDEQFF.

The CDR3 loop reads CASSLQGKGYAETQYF. CDR3 bases: TGCGCCAGCAGCTTACAGGGGAAGGGGTATGCGGAGACCCAGTACTTC. The chain joins TRBV5-1 to TRBJ2-5, with 7 bases aligning to TRBD1. The CDR3 runs 16 residues. V was clipped by 2 bases and J by 5 bases; unmatched bases: 12. The V gene's germline CDR1 is SGHRS and CDR2 YFSETQ. Variable domain in full (rest from reference TRBV5-1 and TRBJ2-5): KAGVTQTPRYLIKTRGQQVTLSCSPISGHRSVSWYQQTPGQGLQFLFEYFSETQRNKGNFPGRFSGRQFSNSRSEMNVSTLELGDSALYLCASSLQGKGYAETQYFGPGTRLLVL.

This chain uses TRBV20-1 with TRBJ1-1, with D uncertain. Germline assignment: CDR1 DFQATT and CDR2 SNEGSKA (reference sequence). This CDR3 spans 14 amino acids. Trimming removed 3 bases at V and 0 bases at J, with 11 bases between. The CDR3 loop is CSASWLGLNTEAFF. The CDR3 DNA follows: TGCAGTGCTAGTTGGCTGGGTTTGAACACTGAAGCTTTCTTT.

The chain links TRBV2 to TRBJ2-1; TRBD2 agrees at 8 bases. V gave up 4 bases and J gave up 0 bases; unmatched junction bases: 8. The germline V gene has CDR1 SNHLY and CDR2 FYNNEI. The CDR3 sequence is 17 residues long. CDR3 nucleotide sequence: TGTGCCAGCAGTGGTTGGGGCGGGGGGAGCTCCTACAATGAGCAGTTCTTC. Residues: CASSGWGGGSSYNEQFF.

V and J are TRBV30 and TRBJ2-3; 15 bases map to TRBD2. The CDR3 length is 14 residues. Germline V gene sequence: CDR1 GTSNPN, CDR2 SVGIG (reference sequence). V shed 7 bases, J shed 5 bases, and the junction held 4 bases outside the gene matches. The CDR3 DNA reads as TGTGCCTACCCGGGACTAGCGGGGGGAGATACGCAGTATTTT. Encoded protein: CAYPGLAGGDTQYF.